This entry is about one T cell receptor beta chain. The sample comes from a study of Tregs in tolerant kidney transplant recipients. Unstimulated regulatory T cells (CD4+CD25+CD127-), CD4+CD25- non-regulatory cells, CD4 and CD8 cells were FACS-sorted from thawed PBMCs. Germline V gene lookup returns CDR1 SGHTA and CDR2 FQGNSA. V shed 6 bases and J 3 bases; nucleotides not matched to a gene: 8. The length of the CDR3 is 15 residues. Method: immunoSEQ multiplex PCR; TCRdb's copy keeps in-frame clones and lacks some. The sample has nearly 95,000 clones, 93% seen once; the top ten hold 0.46%. The rearrangement joins TRBV7-2 to TRBJ2-7; 10 bases are a match to TRBD2. This sequence originates from a human donor who received a combined kidney and bone marrow transplant. The sample consisted of CD4+ T cells from blood, taken before the transplant. The CDR3 sequence: CASSTGTSAYYEQYF. The CDR3 DNA reads TGTGCCAGCAGTACCGGGACTAGCGCTTACTACGAGCAGTACTTC.